This passage covers 16 T cell receptor beta chains from one sample sequenced in a study of blood T cell repertoires in COVID-19. The assay was immunoSEQ multiplex PCR, and TCRdb's table has in-frame clones only and misses some. The table records roughly 700,000 clones, around 90% of them present only once. The specimen was peripheral blood. Every receptor here comes from a woman under 30 with acute or convalescent COVID-19.

The chain links TRBV30 to TRBJ1-6; 8 nucleotides line up with TRBD1. CDR1 and CDR2 from the germline V gene are GTSNPN and SVGIG (reference sequence). This CDR3 is 13 amino acids long. J was trimmed by 7 bases and V by 4 bases; bases with no gene match: 3. CDR3 nucleotide sequence: TGTGCCTGGACGGGACAGGCGAATTCACCCCTCCACTTT. Translation gives CAWTGQANSPLHF. Complete variable domain (other parts from reference TRBV30 and TRBJ1-6): SQTIHQWPATLVQPVGSPLSLECTVEGTSNPNLYWYRQAAGRGLQLLFYSVGIGQISSEVPQNLSASRPQDRQFILSSKKLLLSDSGFYLCAWTGQANSPLHFGNGTRLTVT.

To note about this clone: A much larger clonotype is one base distant, so this may be a read error. The gene calls are TRBV2 and TRBJ2-2, with 9 bases fitting TRBD2. The CDR3 loop spans 14 amino acids. Germline V gives CDR1 SNHLY, CDR2 FYNNEI. V was clipped by 5 bases and J by 4 bases; unmatched bases: 2. CDR3 region: CASSSGGSTGELFF. In nucleotides, the CDR3 is TGTGCCAGCAGTAGCGGGGGGTCCACCGGGGAGCTGTTTTTT.

V gene TRBV29-1 combines with J gene TRBJ2-1; tentative D call: TRBD1 (5 bases). CDR3 size: 12 residues. Germline loops: CDR1 SQVTM, CDR2 ANQGSEA. Trimming took 4 bases from V and 4 from J, leaving 8 bases between them. CDR3 residues: CSVVAGYNEQFF. CDR3 nucleotide sequence: TGCAGCGTTGTGGCAGGGTACAATGAGCAGTTCTTC.

The chain links TRBV30 to TRBJ2-3; maybe TRBD1 (5 bases). Trimming left V 0 bases short and J 4 bases short, with 8 bases between. Germline V gene data show CDR1 as GTSNPN and CDR2 as SVGIG (reference sequence). This CDR3 has 13 residues. The CDR3 DNA is TGTGCCTGGAGTGTACAGGCAGCAGATACGCAGTATTTT. Encoded protein: CAWSVQAADTQYF.

The J gene is TRBJ1-1, the V gene TRBV5-1; weak D call: TRBD1 (6 bases). Germline CDR1 is SGHRS and CDR2 is YFSETQ. This CDR3 spans 15 amino acids. Deletions cut 0 bases from V and 11 bases from J, with 20 bases between. The CDR3 sequence: CASSLAPGSGRGAFF. The DNA for the CDR3 is TGCGCCAGCAGCTTGGCCCCAGGGTCGGGTAGGGGGGCTTTCTTT.

The rearrangement links TRBV19 to TRBJ1-2, with D possibly being TRBD1 (5 bases). The CDR3 contains 14 residues. Per the germline V gene, CDR1 is LNHDA and CDR2 is SQIVND (reference sequence). Trimming took off 5 bases at V and 4 bases at J, with 14 bases between the two ends. This CDR3 reads CASSHRGTRYGYTF. Written as DNA, the CDR3 is TGTGCCAGTAGTCATAGGGGCACCCGCTATGGCTACACCTTC.

The chain couples TRBV4-2 to TRBJ1-6; the D is unclear. Between the trimmed V and J ends, which lost 0 bases and 6 bases, there was a span of 9 bases. The CDR3 totals 15 residues. Per germline, CDR1 LGHNA and CDR2 YNFKEQ. The CDR3 loop reads CASSQDPDSNSPLHF. CDR3 nucleotides: TGTGCCAGCAGCCAAGATCCGGACTCTAATTCACCCCTCCACTTT.

The chain couples TRBV7-6 to TRBJ1-1; maybe TRBD1 (5 bases). The germline gives CDR1 SGHVS, CDR2 FNYEAQ. The CDR3 runs 15 residues. The V end lost 1 base, the J end lost 3 bases, and 12 bases lay between the germline ends. The CDR3 sequence is CASSLDDSDYTEAFF. The CDR3 coding sequence is TGTGCCAGCAGCTTAGATGACAGCGACTACACTGAAGCTTTCTTT.

The sample holds a few counts of this clone. The chain links TRBV1 to TRBJ1-1; the table's D call TRBD1 went unverified against the DNA. TRBV1 constitutes a pseudogene. The CDR3 extends over 15 amino acids. CDR3 DNA sequence: TGCACCGGGGACAGGGGGGATCCCTCGAACACTGAAGCTTTCTTT. Translation gives CTGDRGDPSNTEAFF.

In regard to this clone: The sample contains more than one DNA sequence encoding this CDR3. The rearrangement uses TRBV12-5 and TRBJ1-5, with D possibly matching TRBD1 (5 bases). The CDR3 totals 13 residues. The V end was cut by 3 bases, the J end by 5 bases, with 8 bases between. CDR1 and CDR2 (germline): LGHNT, FRNRAP. The CDR3 is CASGLGRDQPQHF. CDR3 DNA sequence: TGTGCTAGTGGTTTAGGCAGGGATCAGCCCCAGCATTTT.

This chain links TRBV6-5 with TRBJ1-4, with 8 bases that match TRBD1. After removal of 4 bases from V and 4 bases from J, the junction contained 5 bases not matched to a gene. Germline V lookup: CDR1 MNHEY, CDR2 SVGAGI. CDR3 length: 15 amino acids. CDR3 nucleotides: TGTGCCAGCAGTTCGCAGGGGGCTCGTAATGAAAAACTGTTTTTT. The encoded protein is CASSSQGARNEKLFF.

The chain recombines TRBV12-3 or TRBV12-4 with TRBJ1-4; no definite D call. This CDR3 is 13 amino acids long. Trimming took off 10 bases at V and 4 bases at J, with 13 bases between the two ends. The CDR3 spells CATTPKSNEKLFF. CDR3 bases: TGTGCCACCACTCCGAAGAGTAATGAAAAACTGTTTTTT.

The chain carries TRBV6-5 and TRBJ2-1, with D unresolved. The germline CDR1 and CDR2 sequences are MNHEY and SVGAGI. This CDR3 region has 13 residues. The V end was cut by 4 bases, the J end by 5 bases, with 9 bases between. Here the CDR3 reads CASSWSGDNEQFF. CDR3 bases: TGTGCCAGCAGTTGGTCCGGTGACAATGAGCAGTTCTTC.

The chain links TRBV2 to TRBJ1-6; D is unresolved. This CDR3 is 15 amino acids long. V lost 4 bases to trimming and J lost 9 bases, with 16 bases between them. Germline V gives CDR1 SNHLY, CDR2 FYNNEI. DNA of the CDR3: TGTGCCAGCAGTGTACAATACGGGGATGGTTCACCCCTCCACTTT. Its translation: CASSVQYGDGSPLHF.

V and J are TRBV7-9 and TRBJ1-5; no firm D call. From germline, CDR1 is SEHNR and CDR2 FQNEAQ (reference sequence). The V end lost 3 bases, the J end lost 3 bases, and 3 bases lay between the germline ends. The CDR3 contains 12 residues. The CDR3: CASSFNNQPQHF. The DNA for the CDR3 is TGTGCCAGCAGCTTTAACAATCAGCCCCAGCATTTT.

The chain has TRBV10-1 and TRBJ1-1; D possibly corresponds to TRBD1 (6 bases). Germline CDR1 reads WNHNN; CDR2 reads SYGVQD (reference sequence). This CDR3 has 17 amino acids. Trimming pared 3 bases from V and 1 base from J, leaving 18 bases between. The CDR3 here is CASSDLDRPRRNTEAFF. The CDR3 nucleotides read TGCGCCAGCAGTGATCTCGACAGGCCCCGAAGGAACACTGAAGCTTTCTTT.